One sample yielded the 32 T cell receptor beta chains listed below, sequenced in a study of T cell clonality in common variable immunodeficiency. Sequenced by immunoSEQ multiplex PCR; TCRdb stores in-frame clones only, minus some. Listed for the sample are 50,000 to 70,000 clones, none seen a single time. The sequenced sample consisted of peripheral blood mononuclear cells. Receptor source: a person aged 18 to 70 in good health.

In its sample, this clone was seen many times. The CDR3 end falls 3 residues outside the read, so it is completed with the germline J gene. This rearrangement joins TRBV29-1 to TRBJ2-5; D is possibly TRBD1 (5 bases). This CDR3 contains 14 residues. Trimming took 4 bases from V and 5 from J, leaving 17 bases between them. Germline V gene sequence: CDR1 SQVTM, CDR2 ANQGSEA. CDR3 DNA, as far as it was read: TGCAGCGTTGGACAAGGGGCAGGGCCCGAGACC. Amino acids: CSVGQGAGPET. The whole CDR3 region reads CSVGQGAGPETQYF.

This clone has more than one count but fewer than ten. The CDR3 end lies 3 residues beyond the end of the read and is filled in from the germline J gene. V and J are TRBV2 and TRBJ2-1, with 8 bases identical to TRBD1. In germline, CDR1 is SNHLY, CDR2 FYNNEI. Unmatched junction bases numbered 9, after V lost 0 bases and J lost 8 bases. The CDR3 spans 16 residues. The CDR3 sequence is CASSEAGRTGLYEQFF. The sequenced part of the CDR3 DNA is TGTGCCAGCAGTGAAGCAGGAAGGACAGGGCTTTATGAG.

This clone was recorded at least ten times. With the read ending 3 residues before the CDR3 end, the germline J gene is used to fill in that end. The J gene is TRBJ2-3, the V gene TRBV7-3; 8 positions agree with TRBD2. This CDR3 comprises 15 residues. The ends lost 3 bases at V and 0 bases at J; junction bases unmatched: 2. Germline assignment: CDR1 SGHTA and CDR2 FQGTGA. The CDR3 DNA, read in part, is TGTGCCAGCAGCTTGACTAGCGCTAGCACAGATACG. Protein: CASSLTSASTDT. The whole CDR3 protein is CASSLTSASTDTQYF.

This clone was recorded many times. The read ends 3 residues early relative to the CDR3; the germline J gene fills the gap. V usage is TRBV30 and J usage is TRBJ1-1, with D tentatively TRBD1 (6 bases). Germline CDR1 is GTSNPN and CDR2 is SVGIG (reference sequence). V lost 4 bases and J lost 6, with 15 bases in between. The CDR3 contains 13 residues. CDR3 bases read: TGTGCCTGGAAAGGAGCGGGGGCCGCTGAA. Translated, it gives CAWKGAGAAE. The full CDR3 sequence reads CAWKGAGAAEAFF.

The table lists this clone with many counts. The CDR3 goes on 3 residues after the read ends, and that part is filled in from the germline J gene. The gene calls are TRBV7-8 and TRBJ2-1; TRBD2 agrees at 10 bases. The V gene end was trimmed by 3 bases and the J gene end by 5 bases; junction bases not matched to a gene: 13. Germline CDR1 is SGHVS and CDR2 is FQNEAQ. This CDR3 is 18 amino acids long. Partial CDR3 DNA: TGTGCCAGCAGCTTTACGCTAGCGGGGGAACCCCCTGACAATGAG. Translation: CASSFTLAGEPPDNE. The complete CDR3 reads CASSFTLAGEPPDNEQFF.

This clone was counted many times. The CDR3 is cut off 3 residues early in the read; its end comes from the germline J gene. The chain is built from TRBV7-6 and TRBJ2-1; 9 positions match TRBD2. Losses at the gene ends were 5 bases for V and 3 bases for J; bases not matched to a gene: 8. The length of the CDR3 is 16 residues. Germline lookup yields CDR1 SGHVS and CDR2 FNYEAQ. The CDR3 is CASSRGVAGVYNEQFF. The sequenced part of the CDR3 DNA is TGTGCCAGCAGCCGAGGCGTAGCGGGGGTCTACAATGAG. The variable domain in full, with the rest retrieved from reference TRBV7-6 and TRBJ2-1, is GAGVSQSPRYKVTKRGQDVALRCDPISGHVSLYWYRQALGQGPEFLTYFNYEAQQDKSGLPNDRFSAERPEGSISTLTIQRTEQRDSAMYRCASSRGVAGVYNEQFFGPGTRLTVL.

This clone occurred many times. The read comes to an end 3 residues before the CDR3 does, leaving the germline J gene to fill in the end. The rearrangement uses TRBV30 and TRBJ1-2, with unresolved D. V was clipped by 5 bases and J by 6 bases, with 10 bases between them. CDR1 is GTSNPN and CDR2 is SVGIG in the germline V gene (reference sequence). The CDR3 extends over 11 amino acids. CDR3 residues: CAWLRSDGYTF. The DNA read from the CDR3 is TGTGCCTGGCTGAGGTCTGATGGC.

This clone was counted ten times or more. The read comes to an end 3 residues before the CDR3 does, leaving the germline J gene to fill in the end. This CDR3 is also generated by other DNA sequences in the sample. This chain joins TRBV20-1 and TRBJ2-3, with TRBD2 as a possible D gene (6 bases). V shed 6 bases and J shed 0 bases, with 13 bases lying between them. The CDR3 is 14 amino acids. The germline V gene encodes CDR1 DFQATT and CDR2 SNEGSKA (reference sequence). The CDR3 reads CSAPGLTSTDTQYF. CDR3 bases read: TGCAGTGCCCCGGGACTTACTAGCACAGATACG.

This clone was recorded many times. From the germline J gene comes the end of the CDR3, since the read stops 3 residues before it. The chain has TRBV18 and TRBJ1-2, with TRBD1 matching 7 bases. This CDR3 has 13 residues. Germline CDR1 KGHSH, CDR2 LQKENI. With V trimmed by 3 bases and J by 3 bases, 1 base remained unmatched. CDR3 amino acids: CASSPGTDYGYTF. The CDR3 DNA, read in part, is TGTGCCAGCTCACCGGGGACAGACTATGGC.

This clone was detected many times. From the germline J gene comes the end of the CDR3, since the read stops 3 residues before it. J is TRBJ2-3 and V is TRBV3-1 (or the pseudogene TRBV3-2), with D perhaps TRBD1 (5 bases). The CDR3 contains 13 residues. Between the trimmed V and J ends, which lost 2 bases and 6 bases, there was a span of 9 bases. The V gene's germline CDR1 is LGHDT and CDR2 YNNKEL (reference sequence). This CDR3 reads CASSQNQGDTQYF. The DNA read from the CDR3 is TGTGCCAGCAGCCAAAACCAGGGTGATACG.

The table lists this clone with a few counts. The read ends 3 residues before the CDR3 terminus; that terminus is restored from the germline J gene. This sequence joins TRBV19 and TRBJ2-3, with 7 positions matching TRBD1. The CDR3 totals 12 residues. Germline CDR1 is LNHDA and CDR2 is SQIVND (reference sequence). CDR3 residues: CASSIEQGTQYF. The sequenced CDR3 bases are TGTGCCAGTAGTATAGAACAGGGGACG.

In this sample, this clone turned up many times. The observed sequence ends 3 residues before the CDR3 terminus, with the missing tail filled in from the germline J gene. This chain uses TRBV29-1 with TRBJ1-4, with 7 bases fitting TRBD1. This CDR3 contains 14 residues. Trimming removed 3 bases from V and 5 bases from J; junction bases left unmatched: 6. Germline values: CDR1 SQVTM, CDR2 ANQGSEA. CDR3 protein: CSVEGTGENEKLFF. The CDR3 bases that were read are TGCAGCGTTGAGGGAACAGGGGAGAATGAAAAA.

This clone was picked up many times. The read terminates 3 residues ahead of where the CDR3 ends, so the germline J gene completes it. V and J are TRBV19 and TRBJ1-1; possible D gene TRBD1, 5 bases. The CDR3 has 13 amino acids. V was clipped by 0 bases and J by 4 bases, with 6 bases between them. The germline V gene encodes CDR1 LNHDA and CDR2 SQIVND (reference sequence). CDR3 sequence: CASSIEGGTEAFF. The CDR3 bases that were read are TGTGCCAGTAGTATAGAGGGGGGCACTGAA.

This clone was observed at least ten times. Read data end 3 residues before the CDR3 end; the end is taken from the germline J gene. V is TRBV5-1 and J is TRBJ2-5, with TRBD2 matching over 8 bases. Trimming took 0 bases from V and 2 from J; bases not matched to a gene: 3. The CDR3 loop spans 15 amino acids. Per germline, CDR1 SGHRS and CDR2 YFSETQ. Incomplete CDR3 DNA: TGCGCCAGCAGCTTGGGATCGGGGGGGCAAGAGACC. Amino acid sequence: CASSLGSGGQET. The entire CDR3 reads CASSLGSGGQETQYF.

This clone was detected ten times or more. With the read ending 3 residues before the CDR3 end, the germline J gene is used to fill in that end. The V and J genes are TRBV6-2 or TRBV6-3 and TRBJ2-3; possibly TRBD1 or TRBD2 for D (5 bases each). Germline CDR1 and CDR2: MNHEY and SVGEGT. The V end was cut by 5 bases, the J end by 2 bases, with 17 bases between. This CDR3 is built from 16 residues. The CDR3 protein is CASSSPRETYTDTQYF. CDR3 DNA, as far as it was read: TGTGCCAGCAGTAGCCCCAGGGAGACCTACACAGATACG.

This clone was counted at least ten times. The read ends 3 residues before the CDR3 terminus; that terminus is restored from the germline J gene. The chain has TRBV10-3 and TRBJ1-4, with 9 bases identical to TRBD1. The ends lost 3 bases at V and 6 bases at J; junction bases unmatched: 2. CDR1 ENHRY and CDR2 SYGVKD come from the germline V gene. The CDR3 contains 14 residues. This CDR3 reads CAISENRGHEKLFF. The part of the CDR3 DNA that was read is TGTGCCATCAGTGAAAACAGGGGGCATGAAAAA.

This clone was seen ten or more times. With the read ending 3 residues before the CDR3 end, the germline J gene is used to fill in that end. The V and J genes are TRBV28 and TRBJ1-5; D ambiguous. The CDR3 runs 13 residues. Germline CDR1 reads MDHEN; CDR2 reads SYDVKM. Between the trimmed V and J ends, which lost 5 bases and 8 bases, there was a span of 13 bases. The sequenced CDR3 bases are TGTGCCAGCAGTCCGGCGGAAAATGAGCCC. This gives the protein CASSPAENEP. The whole CDR3 is CASSPAENEPQHF. The full variable domain, rest sourced from reference TRBV28 and TRBJ1-5, is DVKVTQSSRYLVKRTGEKVFLECVQDMDHENMFWYRQDPGLGLRLIYFSYDVKMKEKGDIPEGYSVSREKKERFSLILESASTNQTSMYLCASSPAENEPQHFGDGTRLSIL.

The sample holds many counts of this clone. The read comes to an end 3 residues before the CDR3 does, leaving the germline J gene to fill in the end. This chain connects TRBV29-1 to TRBJ2-3; 9 bases fit TRBD2. This CDR3 spans 15 amino acids. From germline, CDR1 is SQVTM and CDR2 ANQGSEA. The CDR3 loop is CSVLISGAGGETQYF. CDR3 bases read: TGCAGCGTTCTCATCTCGGGCGCGGGGGGGGAGACG.

In its sample, this clone was seen many times. The missing CDR3 end, 3 residues past where the read stops, is filled in from the germline J gene. V is TRBV7-2 and J is TRBJ1-5; no reliable D call. The CDR3 is 13 amino acids. V lost 5 bases and J 4 bases, leaving 9 bases between the germline ends. From germline, CDR1 is SGHTA and CDR2 FQGNSA. Incomplete CDR3 DNA: TGTGCCAGCAGCACCCGGGGAAATCAGCCC. Its protein is CASSTRGNQP. Given in full, the CDR3 is CASSTRGNQPQHF.

At least ten counts were recorded for this clone. The read ends 3 residues early relative to the CDR3; the germline J gene fills the gap. J is TRBJ1-5 and V is TRBV20-1, with TRBD1 identical over 7 bases. The CDR3 has 15 residues. The V gene's germline CDR1 is DFQATT and CDR2 SNEGSKA (reference sequence). With 1 base clipped from V and 6 bases from J, the junction kept 9 bases outside the gene matches. Incomplete CDR3 DNA: TGCAGTGCTAGAGGGCACAGGGGTTTCCGTCAGCCC. This gives the protein CSARGHRGFRQP. The whole CDR3 reads CSARGHRGFRQPQHF.

This clone was seen repeatedly, ten times or more. The read terminates 3 residues ahead of where the CDR3 ends, so the germline J gene completes it. The chain uses TRBV18 and TRBJ1-4; TRBD1 agrees at 8 bases. Looked up from germline, CDR1 is KGHSH and CDR2 is LQKENI. The CDR3 contains 14 residues. The CDR3 DNA, read in part, is TGTGCCAGCTCAGGCCAGGGGGCCCCTGAGGAA. The encoded protein is CASSGQGAPEE. The CDR3 as a whole reads CASSGQGAPEELFF.

This clone was picked up many times. Read coverage stops 3 residues before the CDR3 terminus; the germline J gene supplies the remainder. This chain connects TRBV19 to TRBJ2-4; D is possibly TRBD1 (5 bases). With 1 base removed from V and 0 bases from J, the gap between germline ends came to 10 bases. The CDR3 length is 16 residues. Germline lookup yields CDR1 LNHDA and CDR2 SQIVND (reference sequence). The CDR3: CASSIVGALAKNIQYF. CDR3 DNA (partial): TGTGCCAGTAGTATAGTTGGGGCCCTAGCCAAAAACATT.

This clone was observed many times. The CDR3 end is not reached by the read, which stops 3 residues before it; the germline J gene fills it in. The chain recombines TRBV14 with TRBJ1-1; no definite D call. Germline V CDR1 and CDR2: SGHDN, FVKESK. This CDR3 comprises 14 residues. The sequenced CDR3 bases are TGTGCCAGCAGCCAAGATTATTTCGCGTCGGGG. Translated: CASSQDYFASG. The complete CDR3 sequence is CASSQDYFASGAFF.

Many counts were recorded for this clone. The read ends 3 residues early relative to the CDR3; the germline J gene fills the gap. The gene calls are TRBV20-1 and TRBJ1-6; possibly TRBD1 for D (6 bases). The CDR3 is 16 residues long. The germline gives CDR1 DFQATT, CDR2 SNEGSKA (reference sequence). V was pared by 3 bases and J by 1 base, with 13 bases between. Incomplete CDR3 DNA: TGCAGTGCTAGGGTAACGAGGGGGTCCTATAATTCACCC. This encodes CSARVTRGSYNSP. In full, the CDR3 reads CSARVTRGSYNSPLHF.

This clone was counted at least ten times. Partial CDR3 DNA: TGTGCCAGTTCGACAGGGATCACAGATACG. Translating gives CASSTGITDT. In full, the CDR3 reads CASSTGITDTQYF. This sequence joins TRBV19 and TRBJ2-3, with 7 bases that match TRBD1. The read terminates 3 residues before the CDR3 end, so the remaining end is supplied by the germline J gene. V was pared by 8 bases and J by 2 bases, with 4 bases of the junction left unmatched. The V gene's germline CDR1 is LNHDA and CDR2 SQIVND (reference sequence). CDR3 length: 13 residues.

This clone was seen many times. The read gets to within 3 residues of the CDR3 end, and the germline J gene fills in the rest. This chain connects TRBV20-1 to TRBJ2-3; 8 bases match TRBD1. Germline loops: CDR1 DFQATT, CDR2 SNEGSKA (reference sequence). The CDR3 is 14 amino acids. Partial CDR3 DNA: TGCAGTGCCACGACAGGGGACAGTAATCAGCCG. Amino acid sequence: CSATTGDSNQP. The full CDR3 is CSATTGDSNQPQYF.

This clone was seen a few times. The CDR3 end lies 3 residues beyond the end of the read and is filled in from the germline J gene. The rearrangement links TRBV10-2 to TRBJ2-3, with 8 nucleotides matching TRBD2. The germline V gene encodes CDR1 WSHSY and CDR2 SAAADI. The CDR3 consists of 15 residues. J gave up 2 bases and V 7 bases, and 8 bases lay outside the gene matches. CDR3 bases read: TGCGCCAGCACTTTAGCGGGACTCAACACAGATACG. It yields the protein CASTLAGLNTDT. The complete CDR3 sequence is CASTLAGLNTDTQYF.

Only a few counts were recorded for this clone. Sequencing ends 3 residues short of the CDR3 end; the germline J gene provides the rest. The chain has TRBV30 and TRBJ2-4, with D perhaps matching TRBD1 (6 bases). Germline V gives CDR1 GTSNPN, CDR2 SVGIG (reference sequence). The CDR3 contains 13 residues. The CDR3 is CAWSGTGLGGQYF. The CDR3 bases that were read are TGTGCCTGGAGTGGAACAGGGTTAGGCGGT. The full variable domain, with the rest looked up from reference TRBV30 and TRBJ2-4, is SQTIHQWPATLVQPVGSPLSLECTVEGTSNPNLYWYRQAAGRGLQLLFYSVGIGQISSEVPQNLSASRPQDRQFILSSKKLLLSDSGFYLCAWSGTGLGGQYFGAGTRLSVL.

This clone has ten or more counts. The read comes to an end 3 residues before the CDR3 does, leaving the germline J gene to fill in the end. The rearrangement uses TRBV7-9 and TRBJ2-1; the D call may be TRBD1 or TRBD2 (5 bases each). V was clipped by 5 bases and J by 7 bases, with 15 bases between them. This CDR3 spans 14 amino acids. Germline CDR1 SEHNR, CDR2 FQNEAQ (reference sequence). The DNA read from the CDR3 is TGTGCCAGCAGCCCCGAGGGGTGGCAAAATGAG. Residues: CASSPEGWQNE. The full CDR3 sequence reads CASSPEGWQNEQFF.

This clone was detected many times. The read halts 3 residues ahead of the CDR3 end, with the missing end drawn from the germline J gene. The chain carries TRBV6-4 and TRBJ1-5, with 8 bases identical to TRBD1. CDR3 length: 13 residues. CDR1 is MRHNA, CDR2 SNTAGT, per germline. The CDR3 DNA, read in part, is TGTGCCAGCAGTGGAGCCGGGACAGGTCCC. It codes for CASSGAGTGP. The whole CDR3 sequence reads CASSGAGTGPQHF.

This clone was detected only a few times. This clone may be a read error of a much larger clone one base away. The CDR3 extends 3 residues past the end of the read, so its final part is completed from the germline J gene. The V and J genes are TRBV19 and TRBJ2-3, with 7 bases matching TRBD1. The germline gives CDR1 LNHDA, CDR2 SQIVND (reference sequence). The CDR3 length is 15 residues. CDR3 in amino acids: CASRNRGVGNQPQYF. CDR3 DNA, as far as it was read: TGTGCCAGTAGGAACAGGGGAGTCGGCAATCAGCCG. Full variable domain (remainder filled in from reference TRBV19 and TRBJ2-3): DGGITQSPKYLFRKEGQNVTLSCEQNLNHDAMYWYRQDPGQGLRLIYYSQIVNDFQKGDIAEGYSVSREKKESFPLTVTSAQKNPTAFYLCASRNRGVGNQPQYFGPGTRLTVL.

As for this clone: This may come from a read error, since a much larger clone is one base off. The sequence runs out 3 residues before the end of the CDR3; the remainder is reconstructed from the germline J gene. V is TRBV2 and J is TRBJ2-3; a weak D match, TRBD1 (6 bases). Germline V gives CDR1 SNHLY, CDR2 FYNNEI. CDR3 length equals 14 residues. The CDR3 is CASSAQQGNQPQYF. CDR3 DNA, as far as it was read: TGTGCCAGCAGTGCGCAACAGGGAAATCAGCCG.